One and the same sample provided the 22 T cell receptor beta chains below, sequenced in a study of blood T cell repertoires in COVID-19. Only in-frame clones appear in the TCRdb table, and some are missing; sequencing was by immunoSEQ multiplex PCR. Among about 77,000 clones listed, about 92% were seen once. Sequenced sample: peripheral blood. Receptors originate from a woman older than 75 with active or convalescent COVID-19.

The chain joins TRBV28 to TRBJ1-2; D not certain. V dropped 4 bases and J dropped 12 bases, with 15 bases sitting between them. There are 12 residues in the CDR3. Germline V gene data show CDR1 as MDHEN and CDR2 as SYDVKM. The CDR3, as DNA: TGTGCCAGCAGTTCATCTTACGGCGGAAACACCTTC. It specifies CASSSSYGGNTF.

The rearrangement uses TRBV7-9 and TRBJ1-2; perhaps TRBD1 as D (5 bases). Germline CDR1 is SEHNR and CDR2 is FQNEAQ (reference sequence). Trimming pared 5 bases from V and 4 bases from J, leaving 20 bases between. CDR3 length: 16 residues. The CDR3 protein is CASSASGTPETYGYTF. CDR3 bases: TGTGCCAGCAGCGCATCCGGGACTCCGGAAACCTATGGCTACACCTTC.

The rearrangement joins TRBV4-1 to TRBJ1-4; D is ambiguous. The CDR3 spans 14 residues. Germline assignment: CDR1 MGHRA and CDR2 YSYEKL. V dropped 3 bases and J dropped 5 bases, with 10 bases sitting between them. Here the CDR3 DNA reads TGCGCCAGCAGCCATCGCAGTCAGAATGAAAAACTGTTTTTT. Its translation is CASSHRSQNEKLFF.

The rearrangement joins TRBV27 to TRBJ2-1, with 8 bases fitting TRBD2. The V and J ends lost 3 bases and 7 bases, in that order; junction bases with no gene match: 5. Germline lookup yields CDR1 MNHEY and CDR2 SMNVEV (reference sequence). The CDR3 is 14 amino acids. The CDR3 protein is CASSFGGAGNEQFF. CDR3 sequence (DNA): TGTGCCAGCAGTTTCGGGGGGGCCGGGAATGAGCAGTTCTTC.

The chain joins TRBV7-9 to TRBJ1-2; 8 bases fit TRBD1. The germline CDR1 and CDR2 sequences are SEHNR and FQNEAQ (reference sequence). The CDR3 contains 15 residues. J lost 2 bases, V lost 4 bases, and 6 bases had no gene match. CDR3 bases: TGTGCCAGCAGCTCTTACAGGGGGGCCAACTATGGCTACACCTTC. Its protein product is CASSSYRGANYGYTF.

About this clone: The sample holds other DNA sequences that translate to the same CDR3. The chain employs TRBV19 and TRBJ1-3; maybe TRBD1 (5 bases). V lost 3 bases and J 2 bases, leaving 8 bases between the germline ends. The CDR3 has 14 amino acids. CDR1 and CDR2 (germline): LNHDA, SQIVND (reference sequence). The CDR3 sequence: CASSMGGTGNTIYF. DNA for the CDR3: TGTGCCAGTAGTATGGGGGGGACTGGAAACACCATATATTTT.

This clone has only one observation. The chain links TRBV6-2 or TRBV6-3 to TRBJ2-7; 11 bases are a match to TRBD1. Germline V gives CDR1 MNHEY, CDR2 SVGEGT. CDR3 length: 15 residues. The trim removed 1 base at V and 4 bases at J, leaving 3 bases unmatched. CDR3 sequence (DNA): TGTGCCAGCAGTTACTGGACAGGGGGCAAGTACGAGCAGTACTTC. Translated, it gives CASSYWTGGKYEQYF.

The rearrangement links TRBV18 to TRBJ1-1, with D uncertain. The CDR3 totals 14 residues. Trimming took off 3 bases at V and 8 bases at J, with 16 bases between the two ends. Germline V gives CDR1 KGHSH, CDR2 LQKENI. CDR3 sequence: CASSPIERVREAFF. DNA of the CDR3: TGTGCCAGCTCACCCATCGAGAGGGTGAGGGAAGCTTTCTTT. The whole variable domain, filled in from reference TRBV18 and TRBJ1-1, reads NAGVMQNPRHLVRRRGQEARLRCSPMKGHSHVYWYRQLPEEGLKFMVYLQKENIIDESGMPKERFSAEFPKEGPSILRIQQVVRGDSAAYFCASSPIERVREAFFGQGTRLTVV.

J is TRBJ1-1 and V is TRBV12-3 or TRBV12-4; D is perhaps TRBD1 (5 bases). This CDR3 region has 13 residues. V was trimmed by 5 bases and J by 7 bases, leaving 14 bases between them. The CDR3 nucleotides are TGTGCCAGCAGTCCATACGTCGGGGGTGAAGCTTTCTTT. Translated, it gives CASSPYVGGEAFF.

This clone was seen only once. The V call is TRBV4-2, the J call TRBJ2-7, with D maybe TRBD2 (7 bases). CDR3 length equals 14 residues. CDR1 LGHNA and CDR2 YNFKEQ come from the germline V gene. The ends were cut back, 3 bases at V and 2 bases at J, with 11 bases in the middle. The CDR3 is CASSQGGPPYEQYF. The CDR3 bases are TGTGCCAGCAGCCAGGGGGGGCCCCCCTACGAGCAGTACTTC.

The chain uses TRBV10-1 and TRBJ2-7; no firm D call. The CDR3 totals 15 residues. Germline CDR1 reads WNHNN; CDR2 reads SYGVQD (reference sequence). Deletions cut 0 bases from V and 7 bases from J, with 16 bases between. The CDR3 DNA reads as TGCGCCAGCAGTGAGTCACAACAGCCCCTTGGAGAGCAGTACTTC. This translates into CASSESQQPLGEQYF.

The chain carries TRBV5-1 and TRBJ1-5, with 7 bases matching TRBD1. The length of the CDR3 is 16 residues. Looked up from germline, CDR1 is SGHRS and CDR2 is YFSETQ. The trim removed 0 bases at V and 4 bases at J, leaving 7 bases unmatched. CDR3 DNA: TGCGCCAGCAGCTTGGTAGCAGGGGGACCTAATCAGCCCCAGCATTTT. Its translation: CASSLVAGGPNQPQHF.

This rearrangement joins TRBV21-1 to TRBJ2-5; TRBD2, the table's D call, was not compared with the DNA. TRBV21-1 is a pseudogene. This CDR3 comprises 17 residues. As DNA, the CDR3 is TGTGCCAGCAGCAAAGAGGGAAGGCGGGGGAGCCAAGAGACCCAGTACTTC. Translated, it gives CASSKEGRRGSQETQYF.

CDR3 sequence: CASSLRTSGGSDTQYF. Here the CDR3 DNA reads TGTGCCAGCAGCCTCCGGACTAGCGGGGGATCAGATACGCAGTATTTT. The chain combines TRBV3-1 (or the pseudogene TRBV3-2) with TRBJ2-3; TRBD2 matches at 13 bases. J was trimmed by 4 bases and V by 4 bases; bases with no gene match: 5. Germline V gives CDR1 LGHDT, CDR2 YNNKEL (reference sequence). The CDR3 has 16 residues.

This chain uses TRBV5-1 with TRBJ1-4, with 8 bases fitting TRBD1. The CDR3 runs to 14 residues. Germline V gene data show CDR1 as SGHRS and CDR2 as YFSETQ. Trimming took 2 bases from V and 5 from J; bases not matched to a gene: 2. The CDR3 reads CASSFTGGNEKLFF. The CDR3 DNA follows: TGCGCCAGCAGCTTTACAGGGGGGAATGAAAAACTGTTTTTT. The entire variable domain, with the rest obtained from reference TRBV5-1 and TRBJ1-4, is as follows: KAGVTQTPRYLIKTRGQQVTLSCSPISGHRSVSWYQQTPGQGLQFLFEYFSETQRNKGNFPGRFSGRQFSNSRSEMNVSTLELGDSALYLCASSFTGGNEKLFFGSGTQLSVL.

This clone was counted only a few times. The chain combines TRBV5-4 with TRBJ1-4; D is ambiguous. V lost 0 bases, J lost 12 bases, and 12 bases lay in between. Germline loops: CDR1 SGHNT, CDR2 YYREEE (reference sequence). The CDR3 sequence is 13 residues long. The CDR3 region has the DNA TGTGCCAGCAGCTTGGGGCAATCCTCCGAACTGTTTTTT. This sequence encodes CASSLGQSSELFF.

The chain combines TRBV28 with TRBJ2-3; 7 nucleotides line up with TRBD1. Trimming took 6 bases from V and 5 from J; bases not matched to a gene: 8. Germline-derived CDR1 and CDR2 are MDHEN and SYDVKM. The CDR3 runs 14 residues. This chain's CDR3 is CASSPGGRIDTQYF. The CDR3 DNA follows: TGTGCCAGCAGCCCAGGGGGAAGGATAGATACGCAGTATTTT.

In DNA form, the CDR3 reads TGCGCCAGCAGCTTGGCTTGGGCTACTGAAGCTTTCTTT. This gives the protein CASSLAWATEAFF. The chain recombines TRBV5-1 with TRBJ1-1; D is undetermined. Per the germline V gene, CDR1 is SGHRS and CDR2 is YFSETQ. V lost 0 bases and J lost 5, with 8 bases in between. The CDR3 spans 13 residues.

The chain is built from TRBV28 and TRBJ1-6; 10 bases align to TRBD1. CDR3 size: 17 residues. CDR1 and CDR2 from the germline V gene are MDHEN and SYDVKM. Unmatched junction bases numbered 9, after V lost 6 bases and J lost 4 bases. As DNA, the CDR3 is TGTGCCAGCAGCTCACCGGGACAGGGGTCATATAATTCACCCCTCCACTTT. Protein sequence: CASSSPGQGSYNSPLHF.

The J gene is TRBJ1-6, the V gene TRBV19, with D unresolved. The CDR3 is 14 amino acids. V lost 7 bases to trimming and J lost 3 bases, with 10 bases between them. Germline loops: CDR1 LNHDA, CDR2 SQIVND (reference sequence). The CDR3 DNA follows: TGTGCCAGTAACCCAACGGGCTATAATTCACCCCTCCACTTT. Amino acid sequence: CASNPTGYNSPLHF.

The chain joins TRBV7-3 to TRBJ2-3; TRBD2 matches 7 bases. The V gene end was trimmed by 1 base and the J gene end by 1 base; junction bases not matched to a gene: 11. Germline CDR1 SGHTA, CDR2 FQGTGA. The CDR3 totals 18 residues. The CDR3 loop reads CASSLRPWGRGGTDTQYF. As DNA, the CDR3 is TGTGCCAGCAGCTTAAGGCCCTGGGGACGGGGGGGCACAGATACGCAGTATTTT.

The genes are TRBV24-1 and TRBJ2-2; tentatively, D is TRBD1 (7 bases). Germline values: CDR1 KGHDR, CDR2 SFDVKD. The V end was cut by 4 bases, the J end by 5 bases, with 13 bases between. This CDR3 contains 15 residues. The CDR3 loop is CATSEGSGGTGELFF. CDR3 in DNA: TGTGCCACCAGTGAAGGGTCAGGGGGGACCGGGGAGCTGTTTTTT.